These 26 T cell receptor beta chains were all obtained from the same sample, sequenced in a study of blood T cell repertoires in COVID-19. The protocol was immunoSEQ multiplex PCR, while the TCRdb copy is restricted to in-frame clones and leaves out a portion. The repertoire holds 100,000 to 150,000 clones, with approximately 81% as singletons. Sequencing was done on a sample of peripheral blood. All receptors derive from a man aged 60-69 years with acute or convalescent COVID-19.

The chain is built from TRBV7-2 and TRBJ1-6; 7 bases line up with TRBD1. This CDR3 has 15 amino acids. CDR1 is SGHTA and CDR2 is FQGNSA in the germline V gene. Trimming took 4 bases from V and 8 from J; bases not matched to a gene: 8. CDR3 sequence: CASSSGGQSYSPLHF. The CDR3 DNA reads TGTGCCAGCAGCTCAGGGGGGCAGAGTTATTCACCCCTCCACTTT.

J is TRBJ2-1 and V is TRBV19; 7 bases map to TRBD1. The CDR3 has 14 amino acids. Germline V gene data show CDR1 as LNHDA and CDR2 as SQIVND (reference sequence). With 8 bases clipped from V and 5 bases from J, the junction kept 9 bases outside the gene matches. The CDR3 sequence: CASAIGGLNNEQFF. CDR3 nucleotides: TGTGCCAGTGCAATAGGGGGCCTAAACAATGAGCAGTTCTTC.

The gene calls are TRBV29-1 and TRBJ2-7; TRBD2 aligns across 12 bases. The CDR3 loop spans 15 amino acids. The J segment lost 0 bases and the V segment lost 6 bases, leaving 6 bases of the junction unmatched. Germline V gene lookup returns CDR1 SQVTM and CDR2 ANQGSEA. The DNA for the CDR3 is TGCAGCGTAGGCCTAGCGGGAGGGAGCTCCTACGAGCAGTACTTC. Residues: CSVGLAGGSSYEQYF.

The chain couples TRBV25-1 to TRBJ1-2; D is uncertain. The CDR3 sequence is 12 residues long. Germline V lookup: CDR1 MGHDK, CDR2 SYGVNS. V was trimmed by 4 bases and J by 5 bases, leaving 8 bases between them. The DNA for the CDR3 is TGTGCCAGCAGTGCGTCGACATATGGCTACACCTTC. It specifies CASSASTYGYTF.

This chain links TRBV4-2 with TRBJ2-1, with 7 bases aligning to TRBD1. Germline CDR1 is LGHNA and CDR2 is YNFKEQ. The CDR3 contains 14 residues. V dropped 5 bases and J dropped 5; count of bases not matched to a gene: 6. The chain's CDR3 is CASSERDRNNEQFF. The CDR3 DNA reads as TGTGCCAGCAGCGAACGGGACAGAAACAATGAGCAGTTCTTC.

This clone has at least ten counts. The chain links TRBV6-6 to TRBJ2-1; 7 bases agree with TRBD1. The ends lost 2 bases at V and 4 bases at J; junction bases unmatched: 5. The CDR3 length is 15 residues. The germline V gene has CDR1 MNHNY and CDR2 SVGAGI (reference sequence). CDR3 bases: TGTGCCAGCAGTTACCCAGGGACAGCGTACAATGAGCAGTTCTTC. Its translation: CASSYPGTAYNEQFF.

The chain has TRBV19 and TRBJ2-2; TRBD2 matches at 8 bases. CDR3 length: 16 amino acids. V was clipped by 3 bases and J by 4 bases; unmatched bases: 7. Germline V gives CDR1 LNHDA, CDR2 SQIVND (reference sequence). CDR3 DNA sequence: TGTGCCAGTAGTATCCCGGGCGGGGGGTCCACCGGGGAGCTGTTTTTT. Its translation: CASSIPGGGSTGELFF.

V and J are TRBV3-1 (or the pseudogene TRBV3-2) and TRBJ1-4, with 7 bases identical to TRBD1. With 0 bases clipped from V and 5 bases from J, the junction kept 3 bases outside the gene matches. The CDR3 length is 15 residues. Germline V gives CDR1 LGHDT, CDR2 YNNKEL (reference sequence). The CDR3 spells CASSQEDRENEKLFF. CDR3 coding DNA: TGTGCCAGCAGCCAAGAAGACAGGGAAAATGAAAAACTGTTTTTT.

This rearrangement joins TRBV18 to TRBJ1-3; D is unclear. V lost 3 bases and J 0 bases, leaving 12 bases between the germline ends. CDR1 and CDR2 from the germline V gene are KGHSH and LQKENI. The CDR3 is made up of 16 amino acids. CDR3 region: CASSPMRGDSGNTIYF. The CDR3 DNA reads as TGTGCCAGCTCACCTATGCGCGGGGACTCTGGAAACACCATATATTTT.

The chain joins TRBV6-5 to TRBJ1-1, with D unclear. V was pared by 7 bases and J by 4 bases, with 13 bases between. The CDR3 loop spans 13 amino acids. The germline gives CDR1 MNHEY, CDR2 SVGAGI. CDR3 in amino acids: CASTLPLSTEAFF. Written as DNA, the CDR3 is TGTGCCAGCACCTTACCCCTGAGCACTGAAGCTTTCTTT.

This chain uses TRBV10-3 with TRBJ2-2; D is undetermined. This CDR3 spans 14 amino acids. In germline, CDR1 is ENHRY, CDR2 SYGVKD. Trimming removed 8 bases at V and 4 bases at J, with 14 bases between. In DNA form, the CDR3 reads TGTGCCATCGGGCCACCCGGAACCACCGGGGAGCTGTTTTTT. It encodes CAIGPPGTTGELFF.

This clone was seen more than once but under ten times. The DNA for the CDR3 is TGTGCCAGCGGTTCCACCAACACTAGGGATACGCAGTATTTT. Its protein product is CASGSTNTRDTQYF. The V gene is TRBV27, the J gene TRBJ2-3; possibly TRBD2 for D (5 bases). The CDR3 is made up of 14 amino acids. Trimming took 8 bases from V and 6 from J, leaving 18 bases between them. CDR1 is MNHEY, CDR2 SMNVEV, per germline (reference sequence).

The chain couples TRBV28 to TRBJ2-4; D perhaps matches TRBD2 (6 bases). V lost 3 bases, J lost 6 bases, and 15 bases lay in between. Germline loops: CDR1 MDHEN, CDR2 SYDVKM. The CDR3 contains 15 residues. In DNA form, the CDR3 reads TGTGCCAGCAGTTTGGCGAGGGCGGGATCAAACATTCAGTACTTC. It specifies CASSLARAGSNIQYF.

In its sample, this clone was seen a few times. V is TRBV2 and J is TRBJ1-2, with D possibly being TRBD1 (5 bases). Germline V gene lookup returns CDR1 SNHLY and CDR2 FYNNEI. Trimming left V 8 bases short and J 3 bases short, with 19 bases between. This CDR3 spans 15 amino acids. CDR3 DNA sequence: TGTGCCAGCCGGGAGGGGAGTGCCCGCTACTATGGCTACACCTTC. It translates to CASREGSARYYGYTF. The variable domain in full, completed from reference TRBV2 and TRBJ1-2, reads EPEVTQTPSHQVTQMGQEVILRCVPISNHLYFYWYRQILGQKVEFLVSFYNNEISEKSEIFDDQFSVERPDGSNFTLKIRSTKLEDSAMYFCASREGSARYYGYTFGSGTRLTVV.

The chain is built from TRBV6-5 and TRBJ2-1, with 8 bases matching TRBD2. Trimming took 3 bases from V and 0 from J; bases not matched to a gene: 4. The CDR3 is 16 amino acids. From germline, CDR1 is MNHEY and CDR2 SVGAGI. CDR3 DNA: TGTGCCAGCAGTTATCGGGGGGGAAACTCCTACAATGAGCAGTTCTTC. Translated: CASSYRGGNSYNEQFF.

V and J are TRBV15 and TRBJ1-1, with D possibly being TRBD1 (5 bases). From germline, CDR1 is LNHNV and CDR2 YYDKDF (reference sequence). Trimming removed 0 bases from V and 0 bases from J, with 17 bases in between. CDR3 length: 18 residues. The CDR3 sequence: CATSRDLGGGLLNTEAFF. DNA for the CDR3: TGTGCCACCAGCAGAGATCTCGGCGGGGGACTGCTGAACACTGAAGCTTTCTTT.

The DNA for the CDR3 is TGTGCCAGCTCACCTCTCGGACAGGGGCCTAATTCACCCCTCCACTTT. It translates to CASSPLGQGPNSPLHF. The chain uses TRBV18 and TRBJ1-6; the match to TRBD1 covers 9 bases. Germline-derived CDR1 and CDR2 are KGHSH and LQKENI. V shed 3 bases and J 6 bases; nucleotides not matched to a gene: 6. There are 16 residues in the CDR3.

The chain employs TRBV6-5 and TRBJ1-2; no firm D call. From germline, CDR1 is MNHEY and CDR2 SVGAGI. V was shortened by 6 bases and J by 2 bases, with 10 bases between the two germline ends. There are 13 residues in the CDR3. CDR3 in amino acids: CASRLDGNYGYTF. Written as DNA, the CDR3 is TGTGCCAGCAGGCTAGACGGGAACTATGGCTACACCTTC.

The chain is built from TRBV3-1 (or the pseudogene TRBV3-2) and TRBJ1-1; D unclear. CDR1 and CDR2 (germline): LGHDT, YNNKEL (reference sequence). This CDR3 has 16 residues. Trimming shortened V by 0 bases and J by 1 base, and 12 bases separated the two germline ends. As DNA, the CDR3 is TGTGCCAGCAGCCAAGATAGGAACAGTTGGAACACTGAAGCTTTCTTT. It is translated as CASSQDRNSWNTEAFF.

The V and J genes are TRBV24-1 and TRBJ2-3; TRBD2 is a possible D gene (6 bases). CDR1 and CDR2 (germline): KGHDR, SFDVKD. The germline V and J ends were trimmed by 6 bases and 4 bases, with 16 bases remaining between them. This CDR3 is 15 amino acids long. The CDR3 region has the DNA TGTGCCACCAGTCCAAACGCGGGGCGGGCAGATACGCAGTATTTT. It is translated as CATSPNAGRADTQYF.

The J gene is TRBJ2-3, the V gene TRBV9, with 8 bases lining up with TRBD2. The CDR3 has 19 amino acids. The J segment lost 2 bases and the V segment lost 3 bases, leaving 17 bases of the junction unmatched. Germline loops: CDR1 SGDLS, CDR2 YYNGEE. The CDR3 here is CASSGRILETSEATDTQYF. Here the CDR3 DNA reads TGTGCCAGCAGCGGACGGATCTTGGAGACTAGCGAGGCCACAGATACGCAGTATTTT.

The chain has TRBV7-9 and TRBJ1-2, with D possibly being TRBD1 (6 bases). CDR3 length equals 14 residues. V was trimmed by 0 bases and J by 8 bases, leaving 13 bases between them. Looked up from germline, CDR1 is SEHNR and CDR2 is FQNEAQ (reference sequence). The CDR3 loop reads CASSLASGVGGYTF. CDR3 in DNA: TGTGCCAGCAGCTTAGCCTCAGGGGTAGGGGGCTACACCTTC.

The chain has TRBV7-9 and TRBJ1-4; 9 nucleotides line up with TRBD1. V trimming: 5 bases; J trimming: 7 bases; junction bases outside the gene matches: 8. This CDR3 region has 15 residues. CDR1 SEHNR and CDR2 FQNEAQ come from the germline V gene (reference sequence). The DNA for the CDR3 is TGTGCCAGCAGCCTCCGACAGGGGGAAGGTGAAAAACTGTTTTTT. This translates into CASSLRQGEGEKLFF. Supplemented by reference TRBV7-9 and TRBJ1-4, the full variable domain reads DTGVSQNPRHKITKRGQNVTFRCDPISEHNRLYWYRQTLGQGPEFLTYFQNEAQLEKSRLLSDRFSAERPKGSFSTLEIQRTEQGDSAMYLCASSLRQGEGEKLFFGSGTQLSVL.

Notes on this clone: Within the sample, other DNA sequences also encode this same CDR3. This chain uses TRBV7-9 with TRBJ1-6, with D tentatively TRBD1 (5 bases). V lost 0 bases and J lost 7, with 7 bases in between. Looked up from germline, CDR1 is SEHNR and CDR2 is FQNEAQ (reference sequence). This CDR3 spans 14 amino acids. The CDR3 sequence is CASSLAGGNSPLHF. DNA for the CDR3: TGTGCCAGCAGCTTAGCCGGGGGAAATTCACCCCTCCACTTT.

The chain is built from TRBV10-3 and TRBJ2-7; 7 nucleotides match TRBD2. V shed 2 bases, J shed 2 bases, and the junction held 6 bases outside the gene matches. Germline V gene data show CDR1 as ENHRY and CDR2 as SYGVKD. This CDR3 is built from 15 residues. CDR3 loop: CAISETRAGTYEQYF. In DNA, the CDR3 is TGTGCCATCAGTGAGACAAGAGCGGGAACCTACGAGCAGTACTTC.

J is TRBJ1-1 and V is TRBV19, with D tentatively TRBD1 (6 bases). CDR3 size: 14 residues. Trimming cost V 2 bases and J 3 bases, with 10 bases left between them. Germline values: CDR1 LNHDA, CDR2 SQIVND (reference sequence). The CDR3 region has the DNA TGTGCCAGTAGTATACAGGGGCCTTACACTGAAGCTTTCTTT. Translating it yields CASSIQGPYTEAFF.